The 14 T cell receptor beta chains in this list originate from one sample, sequenced in a study of shared clonotypes between healthy human individuals. Positive CCR7 selection of CD45RO-negative cells yielded the naive CD8 cells, and terminally differentiated effector memory CD45RA+ cells were excluded. The repertoire was sequenced with immunoSEQ multiplex PCR; TCRdb's copy has only in-frame clones and lacks some. Of just over 2,000,000 clones in the sample, roughly 95% were seen once. What was sequenced was naive CD8+ T cells sorted from blood. Receptors were obtained from a man between 18 and 35 years old in good health.

The chain links TRBV7-2 to TRBJ2-1; D tentatively reads TRBD1 or TRBD2 (5 bases each). Germline values: CDR1 SGHTA, CDR2 FQGNSA. This CDR3 has 14 amino acids. V lost 6 bases to trimming and J lost 8 bases, with 17 bases between them. The CDR3 bases are TGTGCCAGCAGGCCAACGCTCCGAGGGGATGAGCAGTTCTTC. Its protein product is CASRPTLRGDEQFF.

The chain is built from TRBV28 and TRBJ2-7, with 7 bases identical to TRBD1. This CDR3 has 14 amino acids. The J segment lost 3 bases and the V segment lost 5 bases, leaving 7 bases of the junction unmatched. Germline CDR1 and CDR2: MDHEN and SYDVKM. DNA of the CDR3: TGTGCCAGCAGTCTACCGGGACAGCACTACGAGCAGTACTTC. Its translation is CASSLPGQHYEQYF.

The chain joins TRBV27 to TRBJ2-7; D is undetermined. There are 13 residues in the CDR3. V was trimmed by 3 bases and J by 2 bases, leaving 8 bases between them. Germline V gene sequence: CDR1 MNHEY, CDR2 SMNVEV (reference sequence). In DNA form, the CDR3 reads TGTGCCAGCAGTTTTACTGAGACCTACGAGCAGTACTTC. It translates to CASSFTETYEQYF.

DNA of the CDR3: TGCAGCGTCCCCCCGGCAGGGGGCACGGAGACCCAGTACTTC. Its protein product is CSVPPAGGTETQYF. The gene calls are TRBV29-1 and TRBJ2-5, with TRBD1 matching over 8 bases. V was clipped by 6 bases and J by 5 bases; unmatched bases: 11. The germline V gene has CDR1 SQVTM and CDR2 ANQGSEA. CDR3 length: 14 amino acids.

The chain couples TRBV13 to TRBJ2-3; D possibly corresponds to TRBD2 (5 bases). Trimming took 1 base from V and 3 from J, leaving 11 bases between them. Germline values: CDR1 PRHDT, CDR2 FYEKMQ (reference sequence). The CDR3 is made up of 15 amino acids. CDR3 residues: CASSLAAVHTDTQYF. The CDR3 DNA is TGTGCCAGCAGCTTAGCAGCGGTCCATACAGATACGCAGTATTTT. The full variable domain, with the rest looked up from reference TRBV13 and TRBJ2-3, is AAGVIQSPRHLIKEKRETATLKCYPIPRHDTVYWYQQGPGQDPQFLISFYEKMQSDKGSIPDRFSAQQFSDYHSELNMSSLELGDSALYFCASSLAAVHTDTQYFGPGTRLTVL.

The chain links TRBV30 to TRBJ2-5; the match to TRBD1 covers 10 bases. The J segment lost 5 bases and the V segment lost 0 bases, leaving 6 bases of the junction unmatched. This CDR3 has 15 residues. The germline gives CDR1 GTSNPN, CDR2 SVGIG (reference sequence). CDR3 protein: CAWSVGTGDRETQYF. The CDR3 nucleotides read TGTGCCTGGAGTGTAGGGACAGGGGATAGGGAGACCCAGTACTTC.

The genes are TRBV6-1 and TRBJ2-1; either TRBD1 or TRBD2 may fit D (5 bases each). Germline V gene lookup returns CDR1 MNHNS and CDR2 SASEGT. There are 14 residues in the CDR3. Trimming stripped 6 bases from V and 6 bases from J, with 15 bases between. CDR3 protein: CASSRDPVGNEQFF. The CDR3 DNA reads TGTGCCAGCAGCCGGGACCCCGTGGGCAATGAGCAGTTCTTC.

About this clone itself: Distinct nucleotide sequences in the sample also encode this CDR3. The chain links TRBV30 to TRBJ1-4, with unresolved D. Trimming left V 0 bases short and J 8 bases short, with 4 bases between. The CDR3 totals 11 residues. Germline-derived CDR1 and CDR2 are GTSNPN and SVGIG (reference sequence). This CDR3 is CAWSVGEKLFF. CDR3 coding DNA: TGTGCCTGGAGTGTTGGGGAAAAACTGTTTTTT.

The chain has TRBV29-1 and TRBJ2-3; D may correspond to TRBD1 or TRBD2 (7 bases each). The CDR3 length is 14 residues. Germline values: CDR1 SQVTM, CDR2 ANQGSEA. V lost 7 bases, J lost 2 bases, and 16 bases lay in between. CDR3 sequence (DNA): TGCAGCGCCGCAGGGGGGGGGTCCACAGATACGCAGTATTTT. It encodes CSAAGGGSTDTQYF.

This chain links TRBV28 with TRBJ1-2; 7 bases line up with TRBD1. The CDR3 consists of 14 residues. J was trimmed by 8 bases and V by 6 bases; bases with no gene match: 12. Per germline, CDR1 MDHEN and CDR2 SYDVKM. CDR3 DNA sequence: TGTGCCAGCAGCCTTACGACAGGGATAGAAGGCTACACCTTC. Protein product: CASSLTTGIEGYTF.

The chain recombines TRBV6-8 with TRBJ2-2, with D tentatively TRBD1 or TRBD2 (6 bases each). The CDR3 runs to 15 residues. Germline V gives CDR1 MNHGY, CDR2 SAAAGT. V was cut by 7 bases and J by 1 base, with 13 bases left in between. Written as DNA, the CDR3 is TGTGCCAGCACCGAGGGGGGCAGGAACACCGGGGAGCTGTTTTTT. It is translated as CASTEGGRNTGELFF.

This chain links TRBV30 with TRBJ1-1; D unclear. The CDR3 runs 13 residues. Deletions cut 0 bases from V and 1 base from J, with 6 bases between. Germline CDR1 GTSNPN, CDR2 SVGIG (reference sequence). The DNA for the CDR3 is TGTGCCTGGAGTGTTAACCAGAACACTGAAGCTTTCTTT. As protein: CAWSVNQNTEAFF.

This clone was seen only once. The V gene is TRBV15, the J gene TRBJ1-2, with 12 bases aligning to TRBD1. The germline V gene has CDR1 LNHNV and CDR2 YYDKDF (reference sequence). The CDR3 contains 15 residues. J was trimmed by 4 bases and V by 5 bases; bases with no gene match: 5. The CDR3 DNA reads as TGTGCCACCAGCTTGGGGACAGGGGGCGTCTATGGCTACACCTTC. Encoded protein: CATSLGTGGVYGYTF.

The chain couples TRBV29-1 to TRBJ2-7; D uncertain. This CDR3 comprises 13 residues. Trimming stripped 0 bases from V and 0 bases from J, with 6 bases between. Germline-derived CDR1 and CDR2 are SQVTM and ANQGSEA. The chain's CDR3 is CSVEDYTSYEQYF. CDR3 DNA: TGCAGCGTTGAAGATTACACCTCCTACGAGCAGTACTTC.